These 20 T cell receptor beta chains were all obtained from the same sample, sequenced in a study of Graves' ophthalmopathy and Graves' hyperthyroidism. RNA transcripts provided the template for amplifying TCR beta CDR3 regions. After a first-round RT-PCR with HTBI primers, a second-round multiplex PCR was run. Via MiXCR, TCRdb re-called the multiplex PCR reads, giving one row per CDR3 protein. Of approximately 540,000 distinct CDR3 sequences in the sample, just under 40% were seen once. Sequenced: peripheral blood or thyroid tissue (not recorded which). Receptors were obtained from an adult man with Graves' hyperthyroidism.

The rearrangement links TRBV20-1 to TRBJ1-2, with no clear D. The CDR3 contains 14 residues. Germline V gene sequence: CDR1 DFQATT, CDR2 SNEGSKA (reference sequence). V gave up 2 bases and J gave up 4 bases, with 14 bases separating them. This CDR3 is CSARLPRQIYGYTF. CDR3 bases: TGCAGTGCTAGACTTCCGAGACAAATCTATGGCTACACCTTC.

The chain links TRBV7-9 to TRBJ2-5; D is perhaps TRBD2 (5 bases). V lost 4 bases and J lost 5, with 17 bases in between. From germline, CDR1 is SEHNR and CDR2 FQNEAQ (reference sequence). The CDR3 extends over 15 amino acids. CDR3 loop: CASSYSFGERETQYF. The CDR3, as DNA: TGTGCCAGCAGCTATTCCTTCGGGGAGAGGGAGACCCAGTACTTC.

This clonotype was observed many times. J is TRBJ2-7 and V is TRBV7-9; TRBD2 matches 8 bases. Germline trimming cut 3 bases from V and 6 bases from J; bases unmatched to any gene: 10. Germline values: CDR1 SEHNR, CDR2 FQNEAQ (reference sequence). CDR3 size: 15 residues. CDR3 coding DNA: TGTGCCAGCAGCTTCCCTCAAGCGGGAGTAAGCGAGCAGTACTTC. Translated, it gives CASSFPQAGVSEQYF. The full variable domain, in which reference TRBV7-9 and TRBJ2-7 provide the parts outside the CDR3, is DTGVSQNPRHKITKRGQNVTFRCDPISEHNRLYWYRQTLGQGPEFLTYFQNEAQLEKSRLLSDRFSAERPKGSFSTLEIQRTEQGDSAMYLCASSFPQAGVSEQYFGPGTRLTVT.

Only a few counts were recorded for this clonotype. The gene calls are TRBV27 and TRBJ2-7; TRBD2 might be the D (7 bases). The V end was cut by 8 bases, the J end by 4 bases, with 15 bases between. From germline, CDR1 is MNHEY and CDR2 SMNVEV (reference sequence). The CDR3 spans 13 residues. CDR3 nucleotide sequence: TGTGCCAGCTGGAGGGGGGGTAGTTACGAGCAGTACTTC. It translates to CASWRGGSYEQYF.

J is TRBJ2-3 and V is TRBV7-9; no firm D call. Germline V gene lookup returns CDR1 SEHNR and CDR2 FQNEAQ (reference sequence). Deletions cut 5 bases from V and 7 bases from J, with 13 bases between. This CDR3 spans 13 amino acids. The CDR3 bases are TGTGCCAGCAGCGCGAAATCGATGAATACGCAGTATTTT. It yields the protein CASSAKSMNTQYF.

The chain employs TRBV15 and TRBJ2-3; 7 bases fit TRBD1. The junction had 12 bases not matched to a gene; V was cut back by 1 base and J by 5 bases. The CDR3 contains 17 residues. The germline CDR1 and CDR2 sequences are LNHNV and YYDKDF (reference sequence). In DNA, the CDR3 is TGTGCCACCAGCAGAGGTGCAGTAGGGGGCTCGCAAGATACGCAGTATTTT. It specifies CATSRGAVGGSQDTQYF.

The gene calls are TRBV7-9 and TRBJ2-5; the match to TRBD2 covers 7 bases. The J call may be mistaken, given a closer DNA end match to TRBJ2-1. The CDR3 is 15 residues long. The germline gives CDR1 SEHNR, CDR2 FQNEAQ (reference sequence). Here the CDR3 DNA reads TGTGCCAGCAGCTTGGAGGGAGGGTGCAGGAATGAGCAGTTCTTC. It specifies CASSLEGGCRNEQFF.

This clonotype was seen only once. The CDR3, as DNA: TGTGCCAGCAGTGTTACCAGGGGGAGCAATCAGCCCCAGCATTTT. It codes for CASSVTRGSNQPQHF. The V and J genes are TRBV25-1 and TRBJ1-5; 7 bases line up with TRBD1. This CDR3 is 15 amino acids long. V shed 4 bases and J 1 base; nucleotides not matched to a gene: 4. CDR1 is MGHDK, CDR2 SYGVNS, per germline.

The CDR3 DNA follows: TGCAGTGCTAGCAGGGACAGAGCGTATGAAAAACTGTTTTTT. Its translation is CSASRDRAYEKLFF. The chain couples TRBV20-1 to TRBJ1-4, with TRBD1 matching 7 bases. The germline gives CDR1 DFQATT, CDR2 SNEGSKA (reference sequence). The CDR3 covers 14 residues. Germline trimming cut 3 bases from V and 6 bases from J; bases unmatched to any gene: 7.

The chain's CDR3 is CASSEPLQGGNTEAFF. Written as DNA, the CDR3 is TGTGCCAGCAGTGAACCCCTACAGGGGGGGAACACTGAAGCTTTCTTT. This sequence joins TRBV2 and TRBJ1-1; 8 positions agree with TRBD1. V lost 2 bases, J lost 1 base, and 6 bases stayed unmatched. The CDR3 totals 16 residues. Germline loops: CDR1 SNHLY, CDR2 FYNNEI.

As for this clonotype: This sequence may be a read error, since a much larger clone differs from it by one base. The CDR3 end shows no conserved phenylalanine or tryptophan, and so a read error is likely. V usage is TRBV20-1 and J usage is TRBJ1-1; 10 bases align to TRBD1. Germline lookup yields CDR1 DFQATT and CDR2 SNEGSKA (reference sequence). The CDR3 runs 15 residues. Trimming removed 2 bases from V and 4 bases from J; junction bases left unmatched: 7. CDR3 sequence (DNA): TGCAGTGCTAGACCACTGACAGGGGGCCTCACTGAAGCTTTCCTT. Protein: CSARPLTGGLTEAFL.

V gene TRBV5-6 combines with J gene TRBJ2-7, with a tentative D call TRBD2 (6 bases). The CDR3 spans 14 residues. V was trimmed by 4 bases and J by 0 bases, leaving 11 bases between them. In germline, CDR1 is SGHDT, CDR2 YYEEEE. CDR3 residues: CASSRISGSYEQYF. The CDR3 DNA reads TGTGCCAGCAGCCGTATTAGCGGCTCCTACGAGCAGTACTTC.

This clonotype was seen at least ten times. The gene calls are TRBV7-8 and TRBJ2-3; D not certain. Trimming removed 1 base at V and 6 bases at J, with 5 bases between. The CDR3 extends over 12 amino acids. Germline lookup yields CDR1 SGHVS and CDR2 FQNEAQ. For the CDR3, the DNA is TGTGCCAGCAGCTTAGTGTCTGATACGCAGTATTTT. Protein: CASSLVSDTQYF. Together with reference TRBV7-8 and TRBJ2-3, the CDR3 gives the full variable domain: GAGVSQSPRYKVAKRGQDVALRCDPISGHVSLFWYQQALGQGPEFLTYFQNEAQLDKSGLPSDRFFAERPEGSVSTLKIQRTQQEDSAVYLCASSLVSDTQYFGPGTRLTVL.

This clonotype came up many times. CDR3 nucleotides: TGTGCCAGCAGCTGGGGACAGGGGGCGACCCAGTACTTC. It is translated as CASSWGQGATQYF. The chain has TRBV12-3 or TRBV12-4 and TRBJ2-5; 12 nucleotides agree with TRBD1. The CDR3 is 13 residues long. J gave up 7 bases and V 6 bases, and 3 bases lay outside the gene matches.

This clonotype showed up just a few times. V is TRBV20-1 and J is TRBJ2-3; TRBD2 matches 10 bases. The germline gives CDR1 DFQATT, CDR2 SNEGSKA (reference sequence). The CDR3 sequence is 15 residues long. V shed 2 bases and J 6 bases; nucleotides not matched to a gene: 8. The CDR3 DNA is TGCAGTGCTAGAAGTCTAGCGGGGGATTTTGATACGCAGTATTTT. Residues: CSARSLAGDFDTQYF.

The chain joins TRBV6-6 to TRBJ2-3; D uncertain. V shed 7 bases and J shed 2 bases, with 19 bases lying between them. The CDR3 loop spans 16 amino acids. CDR1 is MNHNY and CDR2 is SVGAGI in the germline V gene (reference sequence). The CDR3 DNA sequence: TGTGCCAGCACTAAGGATTGGACCCGGGCCACAGATACGCAGTATTTT. The encoded protein is CASTKDWTRATDTQYF.

Worth noting for this clonotype: A clone one base away is much larger, so this may be a read error. V usage is TRBV7-8 and J usage is TRBJ1-3; no firm D call. Per germline, CDR1 SGHVS and CDR2 FQNEAQ. This CDR3 is 13 amino acids long. Trimming pared 5 bases from V and 2 bases from J, leaving 7 bases between. In DNA, the CDR3 is TGTGCCAGCAGCCCCATTCCTGGAAACACCATATATTTT. It translates to CASSPIPGNTIYF.

This chain connects TRBV12-3 or TRBV12-4 to TRBJ2-3; D is uncertain. CDR3 size: 12 residues. Trimming cost V 5 bases and J 4 bases, with 7 bases left between them. CDR3 nucleotide sequence: TGTGCCAGCAGTCACTCGGCAGATACGCAGTATTTT. It is translated as CASSHSADTQYF.

This clonotype was counted a single time. This sequence joins TRBV7-9 and TRBJ2-7; 7 bases align to TRBD2. The CDR3 runs to 15 residues. V shed 5 bases and J 7 bases; nucleotides not matched to a gene: 14. Germline assignment: CDR1 SEHNR and CDR2 FQNEAQ (reference sequence). CDR3 nucleotide sequence: TGTGCCAGCAGCGTAGGGCCTAGCGGCTACAATGAGCAGTACTTC. Translating gives CASSVGPSGYNEQYF.

The chain recombines TRBV7-9 with TRBJ2-7, with D maybe TRBD2 (5 bases). The germline V gene encodes CDR1 SEHNR and CDR2 FQNEAQ (reference sequence). The CDR3 spans 13 residues. The germline V and J ends were trimmed by 1 base and 5 bases, with 9 bases remaining between them. The CDR3 protein is CASSLGGYDEQYF. Written as DNA, the CDR3 is TGTGCCAGCAGCTTAGGAGGGTATGACGAGCAGTACTTC.